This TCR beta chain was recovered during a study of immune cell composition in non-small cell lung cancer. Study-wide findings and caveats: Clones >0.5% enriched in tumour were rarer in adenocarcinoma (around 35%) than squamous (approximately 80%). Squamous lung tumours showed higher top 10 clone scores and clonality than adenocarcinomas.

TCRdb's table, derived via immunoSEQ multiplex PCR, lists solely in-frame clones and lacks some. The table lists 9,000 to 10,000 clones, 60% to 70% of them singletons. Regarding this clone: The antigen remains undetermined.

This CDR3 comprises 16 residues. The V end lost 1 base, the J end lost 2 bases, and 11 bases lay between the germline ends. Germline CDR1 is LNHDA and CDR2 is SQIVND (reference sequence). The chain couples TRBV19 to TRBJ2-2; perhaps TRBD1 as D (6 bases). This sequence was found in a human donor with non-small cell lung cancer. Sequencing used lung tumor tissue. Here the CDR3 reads CASSIVRGGNTGELFF. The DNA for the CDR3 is TGTGCCAGTAGTATAGTACGAGGGGGAAACACCGGGGAGCTGTTTTTT.